The clone carrying this T cell receptor (beta chain) is categorized as medium-sized. There are 13 residues in the CDR3. MiXCR was run by TCRdb on the 5' RACE reads, yielding one entry per CDR3 protein. The profile shows around 7,800 distinct CDR3 sequences, 35% to 45% of them singletons. Sequenced material: memory CD4+ T cells sorted from blood. The subset: memory CD4+ T cells, CD4+CD45RO+CD25-. The sequence derives from a female donor with breast cancer. The chain carries TRBV3-2 and TRBJ1-5. TRBV3-2 is annotated as a pseudogene. The CDR3 sequence is CASSPRVNQPQHF. The DNA of the CDR3 is TGTGCCAGCAGCCCACGGGTCAATCAGCCCCAGCATTTT.